The 24 T cell receptor beta chains given below trace back to one sample, sequenced in a study of cytomegalovirus exposure and HLA in healthy donors. PCR was performed using 60 Vbeta and 13 Jbeta primers. The assay was immunoSEQ multiplex PCR, and TCRdb's table has in-frame clones only and misses some. Of about 160,000 clones listed, around 80% were seen once; the top ten hold more than 1.2%. The sequencing input was PBMCs. Source of these receptors: a man aged 18 to 30 in good health and CMV-seronegative.

The chain recombines TRBV19 with TRBJ1-1; D gene uncertain. Germline V gene sequence: CDR1 LNHDA, CDR2 SQIVND (reference sequence). The CDR3 runs 11 residues. The V and J ends lost 6 bases and 8 bases respectively, with 10 bases between them. In DNA form, the CDR3 reads TGTGCCAGTAGGGAGGACTCCGAAGCTTTCTTT. Protein sequence: CASREDSEAFF.

This clone was recorded a few times. DNA for the CDR3: TGTGCCAGCAGCTCAGGGGGACACCTGAACACTGAAGCTTTCTTT. It yields the protein CASSSGGHLNTEAFF. V usage is TRBV28 and J usage is TRBJ1-1; 7 bases fit TRBD1. Germline values: CDR1 MDHEN, CDR2 SYDVKM. This CDR3 has 15 amino acids. J lost 0 bases, V lost 6 bases, and 7 bases had no gene match.

The CDR3 DNA is TGTGCCAGCAGCCCCCCGGGACTAGCGGGGGCTAATGAGCAGTTCTTC. Its translation is CASSPPGLAGANEQFF. This chain uses TRBV7-2 with TRBJ2-1, with TRBD2 matching 14 bases. Germline V lookup: CDR1 SGHTA, CDR2 FQGNSA. V shed 5 bases, J shed 7 bases, and the junction held 7 bases outside the gene matches. The CDR3 contains 16 residues.

This chain uses TRBV2 with TRBJ2-7; D is perhaps TRBD2 (6 bases). V lost 7 bases to trimming and J lost 6 bases, with 22 bases between them. Germline V gene sequence: CDR1 SNHLY, CDR2 FYNNEI. The CDR3 runs to 15 residues. CDR3 loop: CASTPTRPDGGEQYF. CDR3 coding DNA: TGTGCCAGCACTCCTACTAGGCCCGACGGGGGCGAGCAGTACTTC.

V and J are TRBV4-3 and TRBJ2-1; the match to TRBD2 covers 13 bases. Germline values: CDR1 LGHNA, CDR2 YSLEER. V gave up 1 base and J gave up 8 bases; unmatched junction bases: 5. CDR3 length: 16 amino acids. CDR3 sequence: CASSQVSGLAGDEQFF. The DNA for the CDR3 is TGCGCCAGCAGCCAAGTCTCCGGACTAGCGGGAGATGAGCAGTTCTTC.

This chain links TRBV5-1 with TRBJ2-1; 8 bases map to TRBD1. Germline-derived CDR1 and CDR2 are SGHRS and YFSETQ. This CDR3 region has 15 residues. V shed 7 bases and J 2 bases; nucleotides not matched to a gene: 8. CDR3 region: CASGRSGGAYNEQFF. The CDR3 region has the DNA TGCGCCAGCGGTCGCTCAGGGGGCGCCTACAATGAGCAGTTCTTC.

This clone was found a few times. V gene TRBV4-3 combines with J gene TRBJ2-7, with 10 bases fitting TRBD1. Germline assignment: CDR1 LGHNA and CDR2 YSLEER. The V gene end was trimmed by 2 bases and the J gene end by 3 bases; junction bases not matched to a gene: 7. This CDR3 is built from 16 residues. The CDR3 reads CASSQQTGGTYYEQYF. The CDR3 DNA reads TGCGCCAGCAGCCAACAGACAGGGGGCACCTACTACGAGCAGTACTTC.

V gene TRBV25-1 combines with J gene TRBJ1-5; D possibly corresponds to TRBD1 (5 bases). The CDR3 spans 14 residues. V was shortened by 4 bases and J by 4 bases, with 11 bases between the two germline ends. Germline assignment: CDR1 MGHDK and CDR2 SYGVNS. The CDR3 spells CASSGREGNQPQHF. CDR3 sequence (DNA): TGTGCCAGCAGTGGCAGGGAGGGAAATCAGCCCCAGCATTTT.

This chain connects TRBV5-4 to TRBJ2-7, with 7 bases lining up with TRBD1. This CDR3 is 14 amino acids long. Germline CDR1 SGHNT, CDR2 YYREEE (reference sequence). Trimming at V came to 4 bases and at J to 2 bases, leaving 6 bases not matched to a gene. CDR3 loop: CASSQRQGPYEQYF. As DNA, the CDR3 is TGTGCCAGCAGCCAGAGACAGGGCCCCTACGAGCAGTACTTC.

This chain connects TRBV13 to TRBJ2-7, with TRBD1 identical over 9 bases. Germline V CDR1 and CDR2: PRHDT, FYEKMQ (reference sequence). Trimming cost V 4 bases and J 4 bases; bases outside gene matches: 8. The CDR3 sequence is 15 residues long. The CDR3 here is CASSCPGQGAYEQYF. CDR3 coding DNA: TGTGCCAGCAGCTGCCCGGGACAGGGCGCTTACGAGCAGTACTTC.

This clone came up a few times. The chain uses TRBV10-3 and TRBJ2-7, with a weak D call TRBD1 (6 bases). The germline V gene has CDR1 ENHRY and CDR2 SYGVKD. V dropped 10 bases and J dropped 0 bases, with 13 bases sitting between them. The CDR3 runs to 13 residues. The CDR3 is CATRGSLSYEQYF. The CDR3 DNA reads as TGTGCCACGAGGGGGTCCCTCTCCTACGAGCAGTACTTC.

This clone has just one count. The chain is built from TRBV28 and TRBJ2-5, with D perhaps matching TRBD2 (7 bases). The J call could be wrong; TRBJ2-7 is a better fit for the DNA end. Germline assignment: CDR1 MDHEN and CDR2 SYDVKM. CDR3 size: 14 residues. The DNA for the CDR3 is TGTGCCAGCAGTTTATGGCGGGGGCTCGGCGAGCAGTACTTC. It specifies CASSLWRGLGEQYF.

This clone was picked up a small number of times. At the DNA level, this CDR3 is encoded by other sequences in the same sample as well. This rearrangement joins TRBV7-9 to TRBJ2-1; the match to TRBD2 covers 10 bases. CDR3 size: 16 residues. Trimming removed 5 bases from V and 7 bases from J; junction bases left unmatched: 11. From germline, CDR1 is SEHNR and CDR2 FQNEAQ (reference sequence). The CDR3 bases are TGTGCCAGCAGCACCTCGGGGCTAGCGGGAGTAAATGAGCAGTTCTTC. It yields the protein CASSTSGLAGVNEQFF. The entire variable domain, with the rest obtained from reference TRBV7-9 and TRBJ2-1, is as follows: DTGVSQNPRHKITKRGQNVTFRCDPISEHNRLYWYRQTLGQGPEFLTYFQNEAQLEKSRLLSDRFSAERPKGSFSTLEIQRTEQGDSAMYLCASSTSGLAGVNEQFFGPGTRLTVL.

The CDR3 region is CASSSRAGGPTDTQYF. The CDR3 DNA reads as TGTGCCAGTAGTTCCCGGGCGGGAGGTCCCACAGATACGCAGTATTTT. This chain connects TRBV19 to TRBJ2-3; 8 bases line up with TRBD2. Trimming at V came to 5 bases and at J to 2 bases, leaving 9 bases not matched to a gene. Germline assignment: CDR1 LNHDA and CDR2 SQIVND (reference sequence). The CDR3 covers 16 residues.

The chain uses TRBV9 and TRBJ2-5, with D perhaps TRBD1 (7 bases). The germline V and J ends were trimmed by 7 bases and 4 bases, with 20 bases remaining between them. CDR3 size: 15 residues. Germline V gene lookup returns CDR1 SGDLS and CDR2 YYNGEE. The CDR3 protein is CASGIGGGDSETQYF. The CDR3 nucleotides are TGTGCCAGCGGGATTGGAGGGGGCGATTCAGAGACCCAGTACTTC.

V gene TRBV9 combines with J gene TRBJ2-7; D is perhaps TRBD2 (8 bases). V was shortened by 5 bases and J by 7 bases, with 19 bases between the two germline ends. Germline CDR1 SGDLS, CDR2 YYNGEE. This CDR3 is 14 amino acids long. The CDR3 DNA follows: TGTGCCAGCAGTAAACGGGAGGGGGCGTATGAGCAGTACTTC. Protein sequence: CASSKREGAYEQYF.

This chain connects TRBV15 to TRBJ2-7; 8 positions match TRBD1. The germline gives CDR1 LNHNV, CDR2 YYDKDF (reference sequence). V was pared by 6 bases and J by 2 bases, with 9 bases of the junction left unmatched. The CDR3 totals 15 residues. The CDR3 region is CATRIGQGSPYEQYF. In nucleotides, the CDR3 is TGTGCCACCAGGATCGGACAGGGAAGCCCCTACGAGCAGTACTTC.

The chain combines TRBV6-1 with TRBJ1-1; D might be TRBD1 (5 bases). Germline-derived CDR1 and CDR2 are MNHNS and SASEGT. The V end was cut by 5 bases, the J end by 5 bases, with 18 bases between. CDR3 size: 15 residues. The CDR3 DNA reads TGTGCCAGCAGTAAGTCCACAGGCAACCCTACTGAAGCTTTCTTT. This encodes CASSKSTGNPTEAFF.

The chain joins TRBV4-1 to TRBJ2-4, with D perhaps TRBD2 (5 bases). The germline V gene encodes CDR1 MGHRA and CDR2 YSYEKL. Trimming cost V 2 bases and J 0 bases, with 20 bases left between them. This CDR3 is 19 amino acids long. CDR3 coding DNA: TGCGCCAGCAGCCAAATGGACTCAACCCACTCCTTAGCCAAAAACATTCAGTACTTC. Translated, it gives CASSQMDSTHSLAKNIQYF.

There are a few counts of this clone. The V gene is TRBV10-3, the J gene TRBJ2-1, with 7 bases matching TRBD2. CDR3 size: 16 residues. V trimming: 2 bases; J trimming: 7 bases; junction bases outside the gene matches: 11. The germline gives CDR1 ENHRY, CDR2 SYGVKD. CDR3 sequence: CAISEPGKAGSNEQFF. The CDR3 bases are TGTGCCATCAGTGAGCCAGGAAAAGCGGGATCAAATGAGCAGTTCTTC.

This clone was recorded a few times. The J gene is TRBJ1-1, the V gene TRBV9, with TRBD1 identical over 9 bases. Losses at the gene ends were 3 bases for V and 10 bases for J; bases not matched to a gene: 10. The length of the CDR3 is 14 residues. Germline V gene lookup returns CDR1 SGDLS and CDR2 YYNGEE. This CDR3 reads CASSAGDRVDGAFF. As DNA, the CDR3 is TGTGCCAGCAGCGCTGGGGACAGGGTTGACGGAGCTTTCTTT.

The chain is built from TRBV5-1 and TRBJ2-2, with D possibly matching TRBD2 (6 bases). The V end was cut by 4 bases, the J end by 4 bases, with 8 bases between. The length of the CDR3 is 13 residues. Germline V CDR1 and CDR2: SGHRS, YFSETQ. CDR3 in DNA: TGCGCCAGCAGCGGGGGGAGCACCGGGGAGCTGTTTTTT. Residues: CASSGGSTGELFF.

The J gene is TRBJ2-1, the V gene TRBV6-5; 8 positions match TRBD1. The V gene's germline CDR1 is MNHEY and CDR2 SVGAGI. This CDR3 contains 13 residues. The junction had 6 bases not matched to a gene; V was cut back by 6 bases and J by 8 bases. The CDR3 here is CASRSTGGHEQFF. The CDR3 DNA sequence: TGTGCCAGCAGATCTACAGGGGGACATGAGCAGTTCTTC.

V usage is TRBV19 and J usage is TRBJ2-3; possibly TRBD2 for D (5 bases). Between the trimmed V and J ends, which lost 3 bases and 2 bases, there was a span of 12 bases. The CDR3 is made up of 15 amino acids. Germline V gene lookup returns CDR1 LNHDA and CDR2 SQIVND (reference sequence). The CDR3 sequence is CASSIEADLTDTQYF. In DNA form, the CDR3 reads TGTGCCAGTAGTATCGAAGCGGATCTCACAGATACGCAGTATTTT. Looking up the rest from reference TRBV19 and TRBJ2-3 gives the full variable domain: DGGITQSPKYLFRKEGQNVTLSCEQNLNHDAMYWYRQDPGQGLRLIYYSQIVNDFQKGDIAEGYSVSREKKESFPLTVTSAQKNPTAFYLCASSIEADLTDTQYFGPGTRLTVL.